The next 25 T cell receptor beta chains were all read from a single sample in a study of T cells in localized non-small cell lung cancer. This table comes from immunoSEQ multiplex PCR, and its TCRdb copy is limited to in-frame clones, with some not included. The sample includes 70,000 to 95,000 clones, approximately 90% of them seen just once. Sequences were derived from PBMCs, sampled before any cancer treatment. The receptors shown here come from a woman aged 35-75 years with stage II squamous cell lung carcinoma.

The rearrangement uses TRBV7-2 and TRBJ2-7; D gene unclear. CDR1 is SGHTA, CDR2 FQGNSA, per germline. The CDR3 extends over 14 amino acids. V lost 1 base, J lost 1 base, and 8 bases lay in between. CDR3 loop: CASSLDSRSYEQYF. The CDR3 DNA sequence: TGTGCCAGCAGCTTAGACTCCCGATCCTACGAGCAGTACTTC.

V is TRBV7-7 and J is TRBJ2-3; D perhaps matches TRBD1 (6 bases). Per germline, CDR1 SSHAT and CDR2 FNYEAQ (reference sequence). This CDR3 has 13 residues. V lost 6 bases and J 3 bases, leaving 10 bases between the germline ends. The CDR3 DNA is TGTGCCAGCAGTGCCGACAGGACAGATACGCAGTATTTT. Translated, it gives CASSADRTDTQYF. The whole variable domain, filled in from reference TRBV7-7 and TRBJ2-3, reads GAGVSQSPRYKVTKRGQDVTLRCDPISSHATLYWYQQALGQGPEFLTYFNYEAQPDKSGLPSDRFSAERPEGSISTLTIQRTEQRDSAMYRCASSADRTDTQYFGPGTRLTVL.

CDR3 DNA: TGTGCCAGCAGACCTAATGACGGCCGCAATCAGCCCCAGCATTTT. This codes for CASRPNDGRNQPQHF. The rearrangement links TRBV6-1 to TRBJ1-5; D is undetermined. Germline assignment: CDR1 MNHNS and CDR2 SASEGT. This CDR3 is built from 15 residues. The ends were cut back, 6 bases at V and 2 bases at J, with 14 bases in the middle.

The rearrangement joins TRBV12-2 to TRBJ1-1. TRBV12-2 is a pseudogene. The length of the CDR3 is 19 residues. CDR3 loop: CASRLAHKATGKVGTEAFF. For the CDR3, the DNA is TGTGCAAGTCGCTTAGCGCACAAAGCCACGGGGAAGGTAGGCACTGAAGCTTTCTTT.

This sequence joins TRBV7-9 and TRBJ1-1; perhaps TRBD1 as D (5 bases). The V gene's germline CDR1 is SEHNR and CDR2 FQNEAQ (reference sequence). Trimming cost V 3 bases and J 11 bases, with 22 bases left between them. The CDR3 is 15 residues long. The CDR3 DNA is TGTGCCAGCAGCTTCGACTTAGGGACGCCGCATTTGGCTTTCTTT. Amino acids: CASSFDLGTPHLAFF.

The chain couples TRBV30 to TRBJ1-5; no definite D call. The CDR3 length is 12 residues. Trimming took 0 bases from V and 6 from J, leaving 6 bases between them. Germline V CDR1 and CDR2: GTSNPN, SVGIG (reference sequence). The CDR3 protein is CAWSVMGQPQHF. The DNA for the CDR3 is TGTGCCTGGAGTGTAATGGGTCAGCCCCAGCATTTT.

The rearrangement uses TRBV29-1 and TRBJ1-1; TRBD1 matches 9 bases. The CDR3 has 13 residues. CDR1 and CDR2 (germline): SQVTM, ANQGSEA. The J segment lost 2 bases and the V segment lost 8 bases, leaving 6 bases of the junction unmatched. For the CDR3, the DNA is TGCAGCTTTACAGGGGGCCCCAACACTGAAGCTTTCTTT. This gives the protein CSFTGGPNTEAFF.

This clone appeared a few times. The rearrangement uses TRBV9 and TRBJ1-1; 8 nucleotides match TRBD1. Per the germline V gene, CDR1 is SGDLS and CDR2 is YYNGEE. J lost 0 bases, V lost 3 bases, and 7 bases had no gene match. This CDR3 has 16 amino acids. In nucleotides, the CDR3 is TGTGCCAGCAGCGCCCAGGGGGCTGGCATGAACACTGAAGCTTTCTTT. It codes for CASSAQGAGMNTEAFF.

This rearrangement joins TRBV19 to TRBJ1-1, with D unclear. The CDR3 covers 14 residues. CDR1 and CDR2 (germline): LNHDA, SQIVND (reference sequence). The V end was cut by 3 bases, the J end by 3 bases, with 11 bases between. The CDR3 spells CASSIVGGYTEAFF. In DNA form, the CDR3 reads TGTGCCAGTAGTATCGTGGGCGGATACACTGAAGCTTTCTTT.

The CDR3 loop is CASSPIGVDTGELFF. The CDR3 DNA follows: TGTGCCAGCAGCCCTATAGGGGTCGACACCGGGGAGCTGTTTTTT. The chain is built from TRBV5-4 and TRBJ2-2, with D possibly matching TRBD1 (5 bases). The CDR3 length is 15 residues. Germline loops: CDR1 SGHNT, CDR2 YYREEE (reference sequence). Trimming cost V 4 bases and J 3 bases, with 13 bases left between them.

The V and J genes are TRBV5-8 and TRBJ2-1; 8 bases line up with TRBD1. Germline CDR1 SGHTS, CDR2 YDEGEE. J gave up 4 bases and V 2 bases, and 2 bases lay outside the gene matches. The CDR3 has 14 amino acids. In nucleotides, the CDR3 is TGTGCCAGCAGCTTCGGGACAGGATACAATGAGCAGTTCTTC. This encodes CASSFGTGYNEQFF.

The V gene is TRBV4-2, the J gene TRBJ2-7; 7 nucleotides line up with TRBD2. The junction had 8 bases not matched to a gene; V was cut back by 4 bases and J by 2 bases. Germline V gene data show CDR1 as LGHNA and CDR2 as YNFKEQ. This CDR3 is built from 15 residues. CDR3 nucleotide sequence: TGTGCCAGCAGCCCCGTCTCGGGAGGAGCCTACGAGCAGTACTTC. Translation gives CASSPVSGGAYEQYF.

The gene calls are TRBV28 and TRBJ1-1; the match to TRBD1 covers 8 bases. The CDR3 is made up of 14 amino acids. The V segment lost 5 bases and the J segment 5 bases; nucleotides outside the gene matches: 7. Germline V gene sequence: CDR1 MDHEN, CDR2 SYDVKM. CDR3 nucleotides: TGTGCCAGCAGTGCTTGGACAGGGCGTACTGAAGCTTTCTTT. Its protein is CASSAWTGRTEAFF.

The rearrangement uses TRBV19 and TRBJ2-2; 8 nucleotides align to TRBD2. CDR1 and CDR2 (germline): LNHDA, SQIVND (reference sequence). Unmatched junction bases numbered 8, after V lost 6 bases and J lost 5 bases. The CDR3 runs to 15 residues. The CDR3 DNA follows: TGTGCCAGTAGCCCTGGTGGCGGGAGGACCGGGGAGCTGTTTTTT. Its translation: CASSPGGGRTGELFF.

The chain couples TRBV19 to TRBJ2-7; 7 bases line up with TRBD1. Germline CDR1 and CDR2: LNHDA and SQIVND (reference sequence). The V and J ends lost 1 base and 4 bases, in that order; junction bases with no gene match: 13. This CDR3 contains 17 residues. The CDR3 protein is CASSIAARAGGMYEQYF. For the CDR3, the DNA is TGTGCCAGTAGTATAGCCGCCCGGGCAGGGGGTATGTACGAGCAGTACTTC.

The chain employs TRBV29-1 and TRBJ2-7; D is possibly TRBD2 (6 bases). The CDR3 covers 13 residues. Germline lookup yields CDR1 SQVTM and CDR2 ANQGSEA. V dropped 7 bases and J dropped 5 bases, with 18 bases sitting between them. Here the CDR3 DNA reads TGCAGCGCAGCAGGTGGGGGGACGAACGAGCAGTACTTC. Translating gives CSAAGGGTNEQYF.

In this sample, this clone turned up once. The chain carries TRBV5-4 and TRBJ1-2; 7 positions match TRBD1. J was trimmed by 4 bases and V by 4 bases; bases with no gene match: 7. The CDR3 loop spans 14 amino acids. The germline V gene has CDR1 SGHNT and CDR2 YYREEE (reference sequence). CDR3 DNA: TGTGCCAGCAGCCCAGACAGGGCGGGCTATGGCTACACCTTC. Translation gives CASSPDRAGYGYTF. Combining the CDR3 with reference TRBV5-4 and TRBJ1-2 gives the whole variable domain ETGVTQSPTHLIKTRGQQVTLRCSSQSGHNTVSWYQQALGQGPQFIFQYYREEENGRGNFPPRFSGLQFPNYSSELNVNALELDDSALYLCASSPDRAGYGYTFGSGTRLTVV.

The chain uses TRBV27 and TRBJ1-1, with TRBD1 as a possible D gene (5 bases). V was clipped by 6 bases and J by 1 base, with 18 bases between them. Looked up from germline, CDR1 is MNHEY and CDR2 is SMNVEV (reference sequence). CDR3 size: 16 residues. This CDR3 reads CASRPPGQGPNTEAFF. CDR3 in DNA: TGTGCCAGCAGGCCCCCGGGGCAGGGCCCGAACACTGAAGCTTTCTTT.

The chain couples TRBV27 to TRBJ2-1, with D uncertain. Trimming stripped 7 bases from V and 7 bases from J, with 8 bases between. The germline gives CDR1 MNHEY, CDR2 SMNVEV (reference sequence). CDR3 size: 11 residues. The CDR3 DNA reads TGTGCCAGCACGGCCGGGAATGAGCAGTTCTTC. Translation: CASTAGNEQFF.

The chain joins TRBV29-1 to TRBJ2-2; D is possibly TRBD1 or TRBD2 (5 bases each). There are 15 residues in the CDR3. Per the germline V gene, CDR1 is SQVTM and CDR2 is ANQGSEA. The V end was cut by 1 base, the J end by 2 bases, with 11 bases between. The CDR3 loop reads CSVEVGTVNTGELFF. The DNA for the CDR3 is TGCAGCGTTGAAGTAGGGACCGTTAACACCGGGGAGCTGTTTTTT.

This clone was seen just once. This chain joins TRBV30 and TRBJ2-3, with TRBD2 matching 7 bases. The CDR3 consists of 18 residues. Trimming removed 0 bases from V and 3 bases from J; junction bases left unmatched: 15. The germline CDR1 and CDR2 sequences are GTSNPN and SVGIG (reference sequence). CDR3 amino acids: CAWSVKGMGAGSTDTQYF. The CDR3 bases are TGTGCCTGGAGTGTGAAGGGGATGGGAGCGGGAAGTACAGATACGCAGTATTTT.

J is TRBJ1-1 and V is TRBV6-6, with D hard to call. The germline V gene encodes CDR1 MNHNY and CDR2 SVGAGI (reference sequence). V was pared by 6 bases and J by 2 bases, with 10 bases between. The CDR3 length is 13 residues. CDR3 DNA: TGTGCCAGCAGCCCCCTTACTAACACTGAAGCTTTCTTT. Protein: CASSPLTNTEAFF.

This rearrangement joins TRBV10-3 to TRBJ2-7, with D possibly being TRBD1 (5 bases). Trimming removed 6 bases at V and 2 bases at J, with 14 bases between. This CDR3 is built from 14 residues. Germline V gene lookup returns CDR1 ENHRY and CDR2 SYGVKD. The CDR3 DNA reads TGTGCCATCAGCCTACAGGATAGTGCCTACGAGCAGTACTTC. This encodes CAISLQDSAYEQYF.

The chain combines TRBV28 with TRBJ2-7, with 7 bases that match TRBD1. Losses at the gene ends were 5 bases for V and 2 bases for J; bases not matched to a gene: 6. CDR3 size: 14 residues. The germline V gene has CDR1 MDHEN and CDR2 SYDVKM. CDR3 region: CASSQSDRAYEQYF. The CDR3 region has the DNA TGTGCCAGCAGTCAATCAGACAGGGCCTACGAGCAGTACTTC.

The chain recombines TRBV6-5 with TRBJ1-2; maybe TRBD1 (5 bases). Germline V gene lookup returns CDR1 MNHEY and CDR2 SVGAGI. The CDR3 consists of 15 residues. Trimming left V 0 bases short and J 4 bases short, with 12 bases between. CDR3 loop: CASSYSFTGGYGYTF. The DNA for the CDR3 is TGTGCCAGCAGTTACTCGTTCACAGGCGGCTATGGCTACACCTTC.